This entry is about one TCR beta chain. Its specificity is unknown. The sample belongs to a study of cytomegalovirus exposure and HLA in healthy donors. Study-wide results and caveats: Reported findings show TCR beta sequences accurately forecast HLA-A and HLA-B alleles in most subjects. Apart from CMV serostatus, no immune exposure information was available.

V shed 5 bases, J shed 3 bases, and the junction held 6 bases outside the gene matches. This CDR3 is 15 amino acids long. Looked up from germline, CDR1 is PRHDT and CDR2 is FYEKMQ (reference sequence). PCR employed 60 Vbeta and 13 Jbeta primers. Method: immunoSEQ multiplex PCR; TCRdb's copy keeps in-frame clones and lacks some. The table includes 150,000 to 200,000 clones, 75% to 80% detected once. Specimen: PBMCs. The rearrangement joins TRBV13 to TRBJ1-4; TRBD1 agrees at 7 bases. This clonotype was obtained from a middle-aged man in good health and CMV-seropositive. CDR3 coding DNA: TGTGCCAGCAGCGCCAGGGGGGAGGCTAATGAAAAACTGTTTTTT. Amino acids: CASSARGEANEKLFF.